This entry lists 9 T cell receptor beta chains sequenced from one sample in a study of blood T cell repertoires in COVID-19. Sequencing was performed with immunoSEQ multiplex PCR; in TCRdb, only in-frame clones are kept and a portion is missing. The sample includes more than 35,000 clones, 88% of them seen just once. The sequenced sample consisted of peripheral blood. The receptors stem from a human donor in a cohort sampled during active COVID-19.

This chain joins TRBV7-3 and TRBJ2-1, with 8 bases lining up with TRBD2. This CDR3 has 13 amino acids. Germline V gene lookup returns CDR1 SGHTA and CDR2 FQGTGA. V lost 6 bases to trimming and J lost 9 bases; unmatched junction nucleotides: 7. CDR3 DNA: TGTGCCAGCAGTCTCGGACTAGCAGGTGAGCAGTTCTTC. This encodes CASSLGLAGEQFF. Full variable domain (remainder filled in from reference TRBV7-3 and TRBJ2-1): GAGVSQTPSNKVTEKGKYVELRCDPISGHTALYWYRQSLGQGPEFLIYFQGTGAADDSGLPNDRFFAVRPEGSVSTLKIQRTERGDSAVYLCASSLGLAGEQFFGPGTRLTVL.

The rearrangement uses TRBV2 and TRBJ2-1; 8 nucleotides line up with TRBD2. The CDR3 extends over 16 amino acids. The germline V gene encodes CDR1 SNHLY and CDR2 FYNNEI. The ends lost 3 bases at V and 2 bases at J; junction bases unmatched: 6. CDR3 bases: TGTGCCAGCAGTGAGTTCGCTAGCGGGCCCTACAATGAGCAGTTCTTC. As protein: CASSEFASGPYNEQFF.

The genes are TRBV18 and TRBJ2-7; 9 bases align to TRBD2. This CDR3 has 16 amino acids. Trimming at V came to 3 bases and at J to 5 bases, leaving 11 bases not matched to a gene. Germline CDR1 KGHSH, CDR2 LQKENI. The CDR3 DNA sequence: TGTGCCAGCTCACCCACTCAAGCGGGAGGACGCGACGAGCAGTACTTC. Its translation is CASSPTQAGGRDEQYF.

The chain combines TRBV4-1 with TRBJ2-7; the match to TRBD2 covers 10 bases. Germline V CDR1 and CDR2: MGHRA, YSYEKL. The CDR3 length is 17 residues. J gave up 0 bases and V 2 bases, and 7 bases lay outside the gene matches. CDR3 coding DNA: TGCGCCAGCAGCCAACTAGCGGGAGTTCCCTCCTCCTACGAGCAGTACTTC. Translating it yields CASSQLAGVPSSYEQYF.

The chain carries TRBV14 and TRBJ2-3, with unresolved D. There are 13 residues in the CDR3. V dropped 3 bases and J dropped 4 bases, with 8 bases sitting between them. The germline gives CDR1 SGHDN, CDR2 FVKESK. CDR3 sequence: CASSHFGPDTQYF. CDR3 DNA: TGTGCCAGCAGCCACTTTGGGCCAGATACGCAGTATTTT.

This chain links TRBV3-1 (or the pseudogene TRBV3-2) with TRBJ2-7, with 8 bases lining up with TRBD2. From germline, CDR1 is LGHDT and CDR2 YNNKEL (reference sequence). The V segment lost 6 bases and the J segment 7 bases; nucleotides outside the gene matches: 17. The CDR3 loop spans 16 amino acids. CDR3 in amino acids: CASRTLETSDTWEQYF. DNA for the CDR3: TGTGCCAGCAGGACTCTGGAGACTAGCGACACATGGGAGCAGTACTTC.

This clone is medium-sized. Other DNA variants within this sample encode the same CDR3. This sequence joins TRBV28 and TRBJ2-7; D unclear. The V gene lost 3 bases and the J gene lost 4 bases, with 7 bases spanning the gap. In germline, CDR1 is MDHEN, CDR2 SYDVKM. This CDR3 has 12 residues. The CDR3 loop is CASSFGLYEQYF. CDR3 nucleotides: TGTGCCAGCAGTTTTGGCCTTTACGAGCAGTACTTC.

The chain is built from TRBV5-1 and TRBJ1-4, with a tentative D call TRBD1 (6 bases). Trimming left V 4 bases short and J 1 base short, with 14 bases between. The germline V gene encodes CDR1 SGHRS and CDR2 YFSETQ. This CDR3 has 16 amino acids. Here the CDR3 DNA reads TGCGCCAGCAGCCCGATGACAGGAGGAACTAATGAAAAACTGTTTTTT. It codes for CASSPMTGGTNEKLFF. Full variable domain (remainder filled in from reference TRBV5-1 and TRBJ1-4): KAGVTQTPRYLIKTRGQQVTLSCSPISGHRSVSWYQQTPGQGLQFLFEYFSETQRNKGNFPGRFSGRQFSNSRSEMNVSTLELGDSALYLCASSPMTGGTNEKLFFGSGTQLSVL.

This clone was observed once. V usage is TRBV18 and J usage is TRBJ1-1; tentatively, D is TRBD1 (6 bases). This CDR3 contains 15 residues. V was pared by 5 bases and J by 4 bases, with 17 bases between. Germline assignment: CDR1 KGHSH and CDR2 LQKENI. CDR3 nucleotides: TGTGCCAGCTCAACAGACAGGTTCGGGGTCACTGAAGCTTTCTTT. This translates into CASSTDRFGVTEAFF.